These T cell receptor beta chains were read from a single sample in a study of blood T cell repertoires in COVID-19. Sequencing was performed with immunoSEQ multiplex PCR; in TCRdb, only in-frame clones are kept and a portion is missing. The sample lists approximately 290,000 clones, around 85% occurring once. Material for sequencing was peripheral blood. The receptors here all came from a human donor with COVID-19, enrolled during active disease. The donor label of this sample is uncertain. CDR3s include the opening cysteine and the closing phenylalanine or tryptophan. Each record gives: J gene, clone size, V gene, D gene, CDR3 protein, CDR3 DNA. A D gene is named only where the DNA matches it firmly. Only some rows state a clone size, as once, few, many or a class for expanded clones.

TRBJ1-1,.,TRBV28,.,CASSLPTGSRWYTEAFF,TGTGCCAGCAGTTTACCTACAGGGTCCAGGTGGTACACTGAAGCTTTCTTT
TRBJ2-5,.,TRBV24-1,TRBD1,CATSTTGVRGETQYF,TGTGCCACCAGCACTACAGGGGTGAGGGGGGAGACCCAGTACTTC
TRBJ1-3,few,TRBV18,.,CASSPGEWAGNTIYF,TGTGCCAGCTCACCAGGCGAGTGGGCGGGAAACACCATATATTTT
TRBJ2-7,once,TRBV3-1/TRBV3-2,.,CASSHPPGGTEQYF,TGTGCCAGCAGCCACCCCCCAGGAGGGACCGAGCAGTACTTC
TRBJ2-7,.,TRBV10-3,TRBD1,CAITPGQGSYEQYF,TGTGCCATCACTCCGGGACAGGGGTCCTACGAGCAGTACTTC
TRBJ2-7,.,TRBV5-1,.,CASSLTSSPYEQYF,TGCGCCAGCAGCTTGACTAGCTCGCCCTACGAGCAGTACTTC
TRBJ2-3,few,TRBV7-3,TRBD1,CASSLGTGPITDTQYF,TGTGCCAGCAGCTTGGGGACAGGGCCGATCACAGATACGCAGTATTTT
TRBJ2-3,.,TRBV10-3,.,CAISESIAVGTDTQYF,TGTGCCATCAGTGAGTCGATAGCGGTAGGCACAGATACGCAGTATTTT
TRBJ1-5,.,TRBV27,TRBD1,CASSLFSPGQSNQPQHF,TGTGCCAGCAGTTTATTCTCACCGGGACAGAGCAATCAGCCCCAGCATTTT
TRBJ1-2,few,TRBV6-5,.,CASSYGGDGLIYGYTF,TGTGCCAGCAGTTACGGGGGGGACGGGTTAATCTATGGCTACACCTTC
TRBJ1-1,.,TRBV3-1/TRBV3-2,TRBD1,CASSQVTGGFEAFF,TGTGCCAGCAGCCAAGTCACAGGGGGCTTTGAAGCTTTCTTT
TRBJ1-1,few,TRBV5-5,.,CASQPAGGRGEAFF,TGTGCCAGTCAGCCTGCCGGGGGGCGCGGTGAAGCTTTCTTT
TRBJ2-2,.,TRBV5-3,.,CARSCSGTPNTGELFF,TGTGCCAGAAGCTGCTCCGGGACTCCGAACACCGGGGAGCTGTTTTTT
TRBJ1-5,.,TRBV10-3,.,CAISEVRQPQHF,TGTGCCATCAGTGAGGTCAGGCAGCCCCAGCATTTT
TRBJ1-1,.,TRBV14,.,CASSRGTGRPTEAFF,TGTGCCAGCAGCCGTGGGACTGGCCGTCCGACTGAAGCTTTCTTT
TRBJ1-1,once,TRBV30,TRBD1,CAWSDPGTVVNTEAFF,TGTGCCTGGAGTGACCCCGGGACAGTTGTGAACACTGAAGCTTTCTTT
TRBJ1-2,.,TRBV27,.,CASSIQGWGGYTF,TGTGCCAGCAGCATACAGGGTTGGGGTGGCTACACCTTC
TRBJ1-5,.,TRBV19,TRBD1,CASGPDRELSQPQHF,TGTGCCAGCGGCCCTGACAGGGAATTGAGTCAGCCCCAGCATTTT